A single sample gave rise to the 26 T cell receptor beta chains below, sequenced in a study of human T cells and chemical hapten exposure. Stated time point: healthy volunteer bleed at 2 weeks. Total RNA came from unfractionated whole blood. Each CDR3 protein gets one entry after TCRdb re-called the RACE reads with MiXCR. The sample consists of 130,000 or so distinct CDR3 sequences, approximately 10% of them appearing once. Sequencing was carried out using whole blood. The source is a male donor in good health. Some clones in this sample may be carry-over from other donors' samples.

The V and J genes are TRBV7-9 and TRBJ1-4; D ambiguous. Germline CDR1 SEHNR, CDR2 FQNEAQ (reference sequence). The CDR3 sequence is 14 residues long. V gave up 2 bases and J gave up 8 bases, with 12 bases separating them. CDR3 bases: TGTGCCAGCAGCTTACGACCTGGGGAGGAAAAACTGTTTTTT. It codes for CASSLRPGEEKLFF. Supplemented by reference TRBV7-9 and TRBJ1-4, the full variable domain reads DTGVSQNPRHKITKRGQNVTFRCDPISEHNRLYWYRQTLGQGPEFLTYFQNEAQLEKSRLLSDRFSAERPKGSFSTLEIQRTEQGDSAMYLCASSLRPGEEKLFFGSGTQLSVL.

This clonotype occurred a few times. The chain carries TRBV4-2 and TRBJ1-5; D is uncertain. CDR1 and CDR2 (germline): LGHNA, YNFKEQ. V lost 0 bases and J lost 2, with 11 bases in between. This CDR3 comprises 16 residues. CDR3 DNA: TGTGCCAGCAGCCAAGAATGGAGGGTGGGCAATCAGCCCCAGCATTTT. Amino acid sequence: CASSQEWRVGNQPQHF.

The chain links TRBV5-5 to TRBJ1-3; D is unclear. Germline assignment: CDR1 SGHKS and CDR2 YYEKEE (reference sequence). The V gene lost 1 base and the J gene lost 2 bases, with 13 bases spanning the gap. The CDR3 is 16 residues long. The CDR3 DNA follows: TGTGCCAGCAGCTTGAGCGCCACGGGGACTGGAAACACCATATATTTT. Translating gives CASSLSATGTGNTIYF.

About this clonotype: Given a much more abundant clone one base away, this may be a read error. The chain employs TRBV29-1 and TRBJ2-5; either TRBD1 or TRBD2 may fit D (5 bases each). The V gene's germline CDR1 is SQVTM and CDR2 ANQGSEA. The CDR3 loop spans 11 amino acids. CDR3 sequence (DNA): TGCAGCGTTGAAGGAGGGGAGACCCGGTACTTC. Translated: CSVEGGETRYF. Variable domain in full (rest from reference TRBV29-1 and TRBJ2-5): SAVISQKPSRDICQRGTSLTIQCQVDSQVTMMFWYRQQPGQSLTLIATANQGSEATYESGFVIDKFPISRPNLTFSTLTVSNMSPEDSSIYLCSVEGGETRYFGPGTRLLVL.

The table lists this clonotype with a few counts. This sequence joins TRBV7-9 and TRBJ1-2; D unclear. V shed 7 bases and J shed 7 bases, with 19 bases lying between them. This CDR3 contains 14 residues. Germline V gene lookup returns CDR1 SEHNR and CDR2 FQNEAQ (reference sequence). CDR3 DNA sequence: TGTGCCAGCACCCCGGAGGGCGCTTTCTTTGGCTACACCTTC. Its translation: CASTPEGAFFGYTF.

This clonotype was seen a handful of times. The chain has TRBV3-1 and TRBJ2-3; 12 positions agree with TRBD2. This CDR3 is built from 17 residues. V trimming: 1 base; J trimming: 5 bases; junction bases outside the gene matches: 7. The V gene's germline CDR1 is LGHDT and CDR2 YNNKEL (reference sequence). This chain's CDR3 is CASSQGLAGGPRDTQYF. The CDR3 DNA is TGTGCCAGCAGCCAAGGCCTAGCGGGAGGGCCGAGAGATACGCAGTATTTT.

This chain joins TRBV5-5 and TRBJ2-7, with 9 bases fitting TRBD2. The trim removed 0 bases at V and 2 bases at J, leaving 6 bases unmatched. This CDR3 is 16 amino acids long. Looked up from germline, CDR1 is SGHKS and CDR2 is YYEKEE (reference sequence). CDR3 nucleotides: TGTGCCAGCAGCTTGGACCTGACTAGCGGCACCTACGAGCAGTACTTC. It translates to CASSLDLTSGTYEQYF. The full variable domain, with the rest looked up from reference TRBV5-5 and TRBJ2-7, is DAGVTQSPTHLIKTRGQQVTLRCSPISGHKSVSWYQQVLGQGPQFIFQYYEKEERGRGNFPDRFSARQFPNYSSELNVNALLLGDSALYLCASSLDLTSGTYEQYFGPGTRLTVT.

The chain carries TRBV3-1 and TRBJ2-1, with TRBD2 matching 8 bases. Germline CDR1 LGHDT, CDR2 YNNKEL (reference sequence). CDR3 length equals 17 residues. V lost 0 bases and J lost 8; bases outside the gene matches: 12. DNA for the CDR3: TGTGCCAGCAGCCAAGATTTCCTCCAGCGGGAGTACGATGAGCAGTTCTTC. This sequence encodes CASSQDFLQREYDEQFF.

This chain uses TRBV7-2 with TRBJ2-3; 13 bases are shared with TRBD2. Germline-derived CDR1 and CDR2 are SGHTA and FQGNSA. This CDR3 has 20 residues. V shed 0 bases, J shed 0 bases, and the junction held 9 bases outside the gene matches. CDR3 in DNA: TGTGCCAGCAGCTTAGCACTAGCGGGGGGGAACCCCCCTAGCACAGATACGCAGTATTTT. Protein: CASSLALAGGNPPSTDTQYF.

This clonotype appeared many times. J is TRBJ1-6 and V is TRBV5-1; D gene uncertain. The length of the CDR3 is 17 residues. From germline, CDR1 is SGHRS and CDR2 YFSETQ. The ends were cut back, 4 bases at V and 3 bases at J, with 17 bases in the middle. The DNA of the CDR3 is TGCGCCAGCAGCCCAGACGGAGCGGGATTCTATAATTCACCCCTCCACTTT. It yields the protein CASSPDGAGFYNSPLHF. Combining the CDR3 with reference TRBV5-1 and TRBJ1-6 gives the whole variable domain KAGVTQTPRYLIKTRGQQVTLSCSPISGHRSVSWYQQTPGQGLQFLFEYFSETQRNKGNFPGRFSGRQFSNSRSEMNVSTLELGDSALYLCASSPDGAGFYNSPLHFGNGTRLTVT.

This clonotype was seen more than once but under ten times. The chain is built from TRBV7-2 and TRBJ2-7; no clear D. Germline-derived CDR1 and CDR2 are SGHTA and FQGNSA. The CDR3 sequence is 15 residues long. The V and J ends lost 5 bases and 0 bases respectively, with 14 bases between them. The CDR3 DNA follows: TGTGCCAGCAGCCCTATTCGCATCTTCTCCTACGAGCAGTACTTC. The encoded protein is CASSPIRIFSYEQYF.

This clonotype was counted a few times. J is TRBJ2-6 and V is TRBV12-5; 8 bases line up with TRBD2. V lost 5 bases and J lost 4; bases outside the gene matches: 4. In germline, CDR1 is LGHNT, CDR2 FRNRAP. This CDR3 comprises 15 residues. CDR3 DNA: TGTGCTAGTGGTCCGGGGGGGGCAGGGGCCAACGTCCTGACTTTC. This sequence encodes CASGPGGAGANVLTF. Full variable domain (rest looked up from reference TRBV12-5 and TRBJ2-6): DARVTQTPRHKVTEMGQEVTMRCQPILGHNTVFWYRQTMMQGLELLAYFRNRAPLDDSGMPKDRFSAEMPDATLATLKIQPSEPRDSAVYFCASGPGGAGANVLTFGAGSRLTVL.

This clonotype came up a few times. The chain joins TRBV5-6 to TRBJ2-7; D may be TRBD2 (6 bases). Trimming stripped 4 bases from V and 7 bases from J, with 15 bases between. Germline V gives CDR1 SGHDT, CDR2 YYEEEE. The CDR3 contains 13 residues. DNA of the CDR3: TGTGCCAGCAGCCTCTTAGCGCGGGGAGAGCAGTACTTC. This sequence encodes CASSLLARGEQYF.

This chain uses TRBV29-1 with TRBJ2-3; TRBD2 might be the D (6 bases). The germline V and J ends were trimmed by 5 bases and 0 bases, with 6 bases remaining between them. CDR3 length: 12 residues. CDR1 is SQVTM and CDR2 is ANQGSEA in the germline V gene. The CDR3 loop reads CSVLASTDTQYF. The CDR3 nucleotides are TGCAGCGTTCTAGCGAGCACAGATACGCAGTATTTT.

This clonotype was detected ten times or more. V and J are TRBV5-6 and TRBJ2-1; 9 nucleotides match TRBD2. V shed 5 bases, J shed 0 bases, and the junction held 6 bases outside the gene matches. Germline CDR1 and CDR2: SGHDT and YYEEEE. The CDR3 sequence is 16 residues long. CDR3 sequence: CASSAGGPNSYNEQFF. CDR3 DNA sequence: TGTGCCAGCAGTGCGGGAGGGCCGAACTCCTACAATGAGCAGTTCTTC.

This CDR3 reads CASIHTGELFF. Here the CDR3 DNA reads TGTGCCAGCATTCACACCGGGGAGCTGTTTTTT. The chain links TRBV6-2 or TRBV6-3 to TRBJ2-2; D gene unclear. V lost 7 bases, J lost 3 bases, and 3 bases lay in between. The CDR3 covers 11 residues. CDR1 MNHEY and CDR2 SVGEGT come from the germline V gene.

This clonotype has a handful of counts. The chain joins TRBV7-2 to TRBJ2-7, with D perhaps matching TRBD1 (6 bases). V was clipped by 5 bases and J by 4 bases, with 21 bases between them. Germline V CDR1 and CDR2: SGHTA, FQGNSA. The CDR3 spans 16 residues. The CDR3 sequence: CASSGPGTPRPYEQYF. CDR3 sequence (DNA): TGTGCCAGCAGCGGACCCGGGACACCTCGACCTTACGAGCAGTACTTC.

At least ten counts were recorded for this clonotype. The V call is TRBV5-1, the J call TRBJ2-2, with D perhaps TRBD1 (5 bases). CDR3 length: 14 residues. Germline CDR1 SGHRS, CDR2 YFSETQ. Trimming took off 4 bases at V and 5 bases at J, with 12 bases between the two ends. The CDR3 nucleotides read TGCGCCAGCAGCCCTACTCGACAGACCGGGGAGCTGTTTTTT. Protein: CASSPTRQTGELFF.

V and J are TRBV7-9 and TRBJ1-2; unclear D gene. The CDR3 runs 17 residues. V shed 3 bases and J shed 1 base, with 18 bases lying between them. From germline, CDR1 is SEHNR and CDR2 FQNEAQ (reference sequence). The CDR3 nucleotides are TGTGCCAGCAGCTTTAGTTTAAATGGTGGCATTAACTATGGCTACACCTTC. Translated, it gives CASSFSLNGGINYGYTF.

The chain recombines TRBV12-3 or TRBV12-4 with TRBJ2-3; 9 bases are a match to TRBD2. V was pared by 6 bases and J by 2 bases, with 3 bases of the junction left unmatched. This CDR3 has 14 amino acids. The CDR3 region is CASRLAGYTDTQYF. The DNA of the CDR3 is TGTGCCAGCAGACTAGCGGGCTACACAGATACGCAGTATTTT.

This clonotype came up many times. This chain uses TRBV5-1 with TRBJ2-1; TRBD1 matches at 8 bases. CDR3 size: 16 residues. The trim removed 0 bases at V and 0 bases at J, leaving 2 bases unmatched. The V gene's germline CDR1 is SGHRS and CDR2 YFSETQ. The DNA for the CDR3 is TGCGCCAGCAGCTTGGCAGGGGGCAACTCCTACAATGAGCAGTTCTTC. Amino acids: CASSLAGGNSYNEQFF. The variable domain in full, with the rest retrieved from reference TRBV5-1 and TRBJ2-1, is KAGVTQTPRYLIKTRGQQVTLSCSPISGHRSVSWYQQTPGQGLQFLFEYFSETQRNKGNFPGRFSGRQFSNSRSEMNVSTLELGDSALYLCASSLAGGNSYNEQFFGPGTRLTVL.

This clonotype came up a few times. The chain has TRBV20-1 and TRBJ2-7, with D perhaps TRBD1 (6 bases). V was shortened by 3 bases and J by 6 bases, with 21 bases between the two germline ends. From germline, CDR1 is DFQATT and CDR2 SNEGSKA (reference sequence). The CDR3 loop spans 15 amino acids. The CDR3, as DNA: TGCAGTGCTAGGGGGGCGTTGCCCAGGGGCCTCGAGCAGTACTTC. Translated, it gives CSARGALPRGLEQYF.

This clonotype was counted only a few times. V usage is TRBV24-1 and J usage is TRBJ2-1; D may be TRBD1 or TRBD2 (5 bases each). Germline CDR1 is KGHDR and CDR2 is SFDVKD. V lost 2 bases and J 8 bases, leaving 18 bases between the germline ends. This CDR3 has 16 residues. The CDR3 DNA follows: TGTGCCACCAGTGATTCTGGGGGTCGTATTGGGGATGAGCAGTTCTTC. Translated, it gives CATSDSGGRIGDEQFF.

This clonotype has a handful of counts. The DNA of the CDR3 is TGTGCCAGCAGTCCCCCCTTAGCGGGAGTTTCAGATACGCAGTATTTT. It is translated as CASSPPLAGVSDTQYF. The chain joins TRBV12-3 or TRBV12-4 to TRBJ2-3; 9 bases align to TRBD2. CDR3 length: 16 amino acids. With V trimmed by 5 bases and J by 4 bases, 10 bases remained unmatched.

This clonotype was observed a handful of times. The rearrangement uses TRBV5-1 and TRBJ2-1; no definite D call. This CDR3 spans 15 amino acids. Trimming cost V 0 bases and J 5 bases, with 12 bases left between them. Germline CDR1 reads SGHRS; CDR2 reads YFSETQ. CDR3 loop: CASSLDGGYDNEQFF. For the CDR3, the DNA is TGCGCCAGCAGCTTGGATGGCGGCTACGACAATGAGCAGTTCTTC.

The chain uses TRBV18 and TRBJ1-1, with TRBD1 identical over 7 bases. The J segment lost 3 bases and the V segment lost 3 bases, leaving 16 bases of the junction unmatched. Looked up from germline, CDR1 is KGHSH and CDR2 is LQKENI. The CDR3 contains 18 residues. The CDR3 region is CASSPAGALGTGDTEAFF. CDR3 in DNA: TGTGCCAGCTCACCTGCCGGGGCCCTTGGAACAGGGGACACTGAAGCTTTCTTT. Variable domain in full (rest from reference TRBV18 and TRBJ1-1): NAGVMQNPRHLVRRRGQEARLRCSPMKGHSHVYWYRQLPEEGLKFMVYLQKENIIDESGMPKERFSAEFPKEGPSILRIQQVVRGDSAAYFCASSPAGALGTGDTEAFFGQGTRLTVV.